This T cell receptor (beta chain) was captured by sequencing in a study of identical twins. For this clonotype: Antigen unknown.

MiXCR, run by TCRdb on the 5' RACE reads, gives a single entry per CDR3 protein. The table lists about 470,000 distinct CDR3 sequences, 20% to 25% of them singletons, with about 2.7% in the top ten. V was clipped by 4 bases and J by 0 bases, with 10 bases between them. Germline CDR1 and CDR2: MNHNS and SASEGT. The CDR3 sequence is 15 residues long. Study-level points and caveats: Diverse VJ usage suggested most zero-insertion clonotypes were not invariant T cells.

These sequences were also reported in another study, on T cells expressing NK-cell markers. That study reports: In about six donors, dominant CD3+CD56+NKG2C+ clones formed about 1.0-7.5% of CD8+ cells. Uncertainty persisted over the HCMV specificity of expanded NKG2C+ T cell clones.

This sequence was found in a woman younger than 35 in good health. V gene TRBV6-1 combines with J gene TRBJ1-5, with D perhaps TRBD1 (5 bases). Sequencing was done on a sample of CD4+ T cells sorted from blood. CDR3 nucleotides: TGTGCCAGCAGTGTGGGGCGGGCTAGCAATCAGCCCCAGCATTTT. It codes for CASSVGRASNQPQHF.